A single sample is the source of the 3 T cell receptor beta chains below, sequenced in a study of cytomegalovirus exposure and HLA in healthy donors. Data came from immunoSEQ multiplex PCR; TCRdb stores just in-frame clones and leaves some out. The top ten clones hold around 0.91% of a sample with 300,000 or so clones, 88% of them seen once. The specimen sequenced was PBMCs. The source is a man between 25 and 39 years old in good health and CMV-seronegative.

The V and J genes are TRBV5-1 and TRBJ1-1, with a tentative D call TRBD1 (5 bases). The V end lost 5 bases, the J end lost 10 bases, and 15 bases lay between the germline ends. The CDR3 sequence is 12 residues long. CDR1 and CDR2 (germline): SGHRS, YFSETQ. The CDR3 DNA reads as TGCGCCAGCAGTTCTCATCAGGGAGGAGCTTTCTTT. It specifies CASSSHQGGAFF.

This clone came up once. This chain connects TRBV11-2 to TRBJ2-3; D call uncertain. Trimming took 3 bases from V and 3 from J, leaving 4 bases between them. The CDR3 is 12 amino acids. CDR1 and CDR2 (germline): SGHAT, FQNNGV. For the CDR3, the DNA is TGTGCCAGCAGCTTCCCAACAGATACGCAGTATTTT. Its translation: CASSFPTDTQYF.

This chain connects TRBV29-1 to TRBJ2-4; weak D call: TRBD2 (6 bases). V lost 4 bases and J 0 bases, leaving 16 bases between the germline ends. In germline, CDR1 is SQVTM, CDR2 ANQGSEA. The CDR3 spans 16 residues. Here the CDR3 reads CSVGVGDSLAKNIQYF. The DNA for the CDR3 is TGCAGCGTTGGTGTCGGGGACTCCTTAGCCAAAAACATTCAGTACTTC.